This T cell receptor beta chain was found in a study of blood T cell repertoires in COVID-19. Turning to the study itself: COVID-19 samples from acute and convalescent phases originated in the United States, Italy and Spain. T cells, B-cell-depleted T cells, or PBMCs provided the cDNA or gDNA that served as material.

Comment on this clone: Other DNA sequences in the same sample also yield this CDR3.

Authors' processing steps: Cell counts per sample came from amplifying reference gene primers. This table comes from immunoSEQ multiplex PCR, and its TCRdb copy is limited to in-frame clones, with some not included. V, J and clone size reflect that table, while D and trimming were determined from the DNA. The sample carries roughly 480,000 clones, roughly 87% recorded once. In Seattle, patients joined the study during active infection and were tracked longitudinally. Sequenced: peripheral blood. The clonotype comes from a young man with COVID-19, enrolled during active disease.

In DNA form, the CDR3 reads TGTGCCAGTAGTATCGGGACTAGCGGCTACAATGAGCAGTTCTTC. Amino acid sequence: CASSIGTSGYNEQFF. This chain connects TRBV19 to TRBJ2-1, with TRBD2 matching 11 bases. Germline CDR1 is LNHDA and CDR2 is SQIVND (reference sequence). J lost 3 bases, V lost 3 bases, and 1 base had no gene match. The CDR3 spans 15 residues.